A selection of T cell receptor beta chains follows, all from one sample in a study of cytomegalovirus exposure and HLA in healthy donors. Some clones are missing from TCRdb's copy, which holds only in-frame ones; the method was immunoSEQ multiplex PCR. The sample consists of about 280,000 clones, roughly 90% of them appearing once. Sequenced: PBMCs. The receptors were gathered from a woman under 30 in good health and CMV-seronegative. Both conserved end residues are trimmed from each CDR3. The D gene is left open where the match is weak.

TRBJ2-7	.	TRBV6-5	ASSYPDTAGLGRY
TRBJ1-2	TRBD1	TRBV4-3	ASSQDLLGQGDGYT
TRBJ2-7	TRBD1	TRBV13	ASSPGQGVEQY
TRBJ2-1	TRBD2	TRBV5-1	ASSYSSGLYNEQF
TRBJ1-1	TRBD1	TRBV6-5	ASSRQGTQAF
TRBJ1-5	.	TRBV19	ASSKGFRQPQH
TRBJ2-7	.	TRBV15	ATSYTGQNEQY
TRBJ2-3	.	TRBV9	ASSVDPITDTQY
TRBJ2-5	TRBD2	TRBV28	ASSELAGGQETQY
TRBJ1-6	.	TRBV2	ASSEVGGHNSPLH
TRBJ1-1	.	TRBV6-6	ASSYSPRVTEAF
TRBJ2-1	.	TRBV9	ASSVSRVEDEQF
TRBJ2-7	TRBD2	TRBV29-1	SAAGGIYEQY
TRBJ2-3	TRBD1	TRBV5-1	ASSLTGAGADTQY
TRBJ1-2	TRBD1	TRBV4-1	ASSQVEGRGLVGYT
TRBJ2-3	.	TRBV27	ASASWDSTDTQY
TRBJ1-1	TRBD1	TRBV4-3	ASSQYTGGVNTEAF
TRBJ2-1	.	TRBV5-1	ASSLGDMTYNEQF
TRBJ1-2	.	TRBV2	ASSAAGEAGYT
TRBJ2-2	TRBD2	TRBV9	ASSVAAGGNTGELF
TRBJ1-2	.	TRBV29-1	SVGSGFGYGYT
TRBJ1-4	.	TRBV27	ASSFSGATTTNEKLF